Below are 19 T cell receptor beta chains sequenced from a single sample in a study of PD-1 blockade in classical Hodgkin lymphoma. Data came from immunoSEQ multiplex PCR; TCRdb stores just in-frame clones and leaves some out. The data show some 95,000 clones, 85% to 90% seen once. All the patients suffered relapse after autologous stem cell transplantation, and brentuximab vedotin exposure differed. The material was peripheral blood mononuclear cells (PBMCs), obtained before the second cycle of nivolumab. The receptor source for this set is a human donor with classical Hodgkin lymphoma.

The DNA for the CDR3 is TGCGCCAGCAGTGGTCAGGGGGAGAGCTCCTACAATGAGCAGTTCTTC. This translates into CASSGQGESSYNEQFF. The chain employs TRBV10-1 and TRBJ2-1; TRBD1 matches at 7 bases. Germline V gene lookup returns CDR1 WNHNN and CDR2 SYGVQD (reference sequence). The CDR3 length is 16 residues. The J segment lost 0 bases and the V segment lost 4 bases, leaving 6 bases of the junction unmatched.

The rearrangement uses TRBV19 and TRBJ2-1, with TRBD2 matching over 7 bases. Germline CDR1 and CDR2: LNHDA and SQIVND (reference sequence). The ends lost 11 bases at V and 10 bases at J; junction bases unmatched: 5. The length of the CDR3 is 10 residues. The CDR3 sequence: CAAGEGEQFF. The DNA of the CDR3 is TGTGCCGCTGGGGAGGGGGAGCAGTTCTTC.

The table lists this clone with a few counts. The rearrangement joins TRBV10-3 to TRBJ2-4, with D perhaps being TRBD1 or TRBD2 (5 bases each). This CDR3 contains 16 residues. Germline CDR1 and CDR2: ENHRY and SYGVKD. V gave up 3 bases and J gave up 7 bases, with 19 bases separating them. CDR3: CAISDRDRPGGNIQYF. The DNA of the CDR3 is TGTGCCATCAGTGACAGGGACCGGCCGGGCGGGAACATTCAGTACTTC.

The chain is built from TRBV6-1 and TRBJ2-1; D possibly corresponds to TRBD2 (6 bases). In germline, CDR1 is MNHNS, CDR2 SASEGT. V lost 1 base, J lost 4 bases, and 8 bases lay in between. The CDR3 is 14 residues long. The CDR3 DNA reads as TGTGCCAGCAGTGAAGAGGCGGGGTACAATGAGCAGTTCTTC. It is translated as CASSEEAGYNEQFF.

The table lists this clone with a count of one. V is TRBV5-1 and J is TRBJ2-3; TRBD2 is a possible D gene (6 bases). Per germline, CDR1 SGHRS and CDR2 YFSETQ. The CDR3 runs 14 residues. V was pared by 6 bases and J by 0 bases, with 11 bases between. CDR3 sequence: CASKSGTSTDTQYF. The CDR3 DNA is TGCGCCAGCAAATCCGGGACTAGCACAGATACGCAGTATTTT.

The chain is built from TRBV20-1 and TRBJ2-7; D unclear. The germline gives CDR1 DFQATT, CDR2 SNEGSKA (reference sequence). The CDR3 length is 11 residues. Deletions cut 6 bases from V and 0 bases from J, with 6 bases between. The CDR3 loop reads CSAAPSYEQYF. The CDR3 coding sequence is TGCAGTGCCGCGCCCTCCTACGAGCAGTACTTC.

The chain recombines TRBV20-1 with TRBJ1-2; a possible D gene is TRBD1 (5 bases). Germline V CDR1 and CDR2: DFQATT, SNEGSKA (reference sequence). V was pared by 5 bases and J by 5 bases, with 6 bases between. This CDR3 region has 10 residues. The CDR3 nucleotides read TGCAGTGCTGCAGGGTATGGCTACACCTTC. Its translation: CSAAGYGYTF.

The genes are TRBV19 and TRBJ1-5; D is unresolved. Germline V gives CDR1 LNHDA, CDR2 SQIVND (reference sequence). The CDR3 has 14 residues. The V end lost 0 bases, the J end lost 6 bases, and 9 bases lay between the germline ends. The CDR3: CASSIDGWVQPQHF. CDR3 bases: TGTGCCAGTAGTATAGATGGGTGGGTTCAGCCCCAGCATTTT.

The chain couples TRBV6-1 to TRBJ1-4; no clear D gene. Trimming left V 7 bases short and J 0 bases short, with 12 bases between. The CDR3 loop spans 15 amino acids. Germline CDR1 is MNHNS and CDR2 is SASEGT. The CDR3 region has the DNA TGTGCCAGCACGTCCGGAGCTGCAACTAATGAAAAACTGTTTTTT. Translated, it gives CASTSGAATNEKLFF.

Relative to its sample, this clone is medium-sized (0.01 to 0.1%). CDR3 nucleotide sequence: TGCGCCAGCAGCCAACGGACGCTTGAGAGTGAAAAACTGTTTTTT. Its translation is CASSQRTLESEKLFF. This chain links TRBV4-1 with TRBJ1-4; no clear D. CDR1 is MGHRA and CDR2 is YSYEKL in the germline V gene. This CDR3 is 15 amino acids long. Deletions cut 2 bases from V and 7 bases from J, with 14 bases between.

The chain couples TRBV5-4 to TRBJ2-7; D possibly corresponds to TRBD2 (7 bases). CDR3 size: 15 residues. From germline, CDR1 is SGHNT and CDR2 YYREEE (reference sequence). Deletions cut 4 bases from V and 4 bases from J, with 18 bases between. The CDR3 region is CASSQREGGYYEQYF. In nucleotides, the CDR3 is TGTGCCAGCAGCCAGAGGGAGGGGGGTTATTACGAGCAGTACTTC.

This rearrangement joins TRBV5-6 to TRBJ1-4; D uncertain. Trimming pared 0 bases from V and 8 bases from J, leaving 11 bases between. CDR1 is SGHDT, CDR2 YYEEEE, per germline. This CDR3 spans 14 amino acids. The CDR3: CASSLDPFGEKLFF. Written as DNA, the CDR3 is TGTGCCAGCAGCTTGGATCCATTCGGGGAAAAACTGTTTTTT. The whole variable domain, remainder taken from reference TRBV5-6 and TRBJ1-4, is DAGVTQSPTHLIKTRGQQVTLRCSPKSGHDTVSWYQQALGQGPQFIFQYYEEEERQRGNFPDRFSGHQFPNYSSELNVNALLLGDSALYLCASSLDPFGEKLFFGSGTQLSVL.

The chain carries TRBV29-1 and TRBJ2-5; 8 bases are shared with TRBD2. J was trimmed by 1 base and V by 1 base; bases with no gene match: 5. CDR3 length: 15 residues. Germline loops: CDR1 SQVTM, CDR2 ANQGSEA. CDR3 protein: CSVEVIGRAQETQYF. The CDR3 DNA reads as TGCAGCGTTGAAGTGATCGGGAGGGCCCAAGAGACCCAGTACTTC.

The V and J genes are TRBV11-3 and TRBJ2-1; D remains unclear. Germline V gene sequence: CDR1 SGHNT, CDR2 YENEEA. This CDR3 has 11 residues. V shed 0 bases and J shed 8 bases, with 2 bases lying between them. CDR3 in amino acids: CASSLEDEQFF. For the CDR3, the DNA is TGTGCCAGCAGCTTAGAGGATGAGCAGTTCTTC.

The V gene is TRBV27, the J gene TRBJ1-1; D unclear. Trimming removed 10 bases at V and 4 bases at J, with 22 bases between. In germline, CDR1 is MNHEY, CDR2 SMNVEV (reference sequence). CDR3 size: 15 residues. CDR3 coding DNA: TGTGCCACACAGTCGTGGGGAGCCGAGGGCACTGAAGCTTTCTTT. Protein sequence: CATQSWGAEGTEAFF.

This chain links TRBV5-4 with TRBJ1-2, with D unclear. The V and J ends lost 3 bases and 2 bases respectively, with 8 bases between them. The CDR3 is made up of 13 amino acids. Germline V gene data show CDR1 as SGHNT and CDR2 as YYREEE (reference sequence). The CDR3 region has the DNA TGTGCCAGCAGCTCGGACGGGAACTATGGCTACACCTTC. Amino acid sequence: CASSSDGNYGYTF.

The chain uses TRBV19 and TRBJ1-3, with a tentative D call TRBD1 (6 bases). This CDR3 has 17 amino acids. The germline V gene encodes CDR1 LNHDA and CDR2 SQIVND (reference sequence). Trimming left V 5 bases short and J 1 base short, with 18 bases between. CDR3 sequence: CASSARPQGSSGNTIYF. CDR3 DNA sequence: TGTGCCAGTAGTGCAAGGCCGCAGGGGTCTTCTGGAAACACCATATATTTT.

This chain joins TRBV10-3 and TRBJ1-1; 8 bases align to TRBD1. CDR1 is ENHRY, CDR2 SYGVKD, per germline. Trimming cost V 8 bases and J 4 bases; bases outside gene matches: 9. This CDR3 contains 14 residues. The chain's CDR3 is CAIGRGQMGTEAFF. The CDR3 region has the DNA TGTGCCATCGGCAGGGGGCAAATGGGCACTGAAGCTTTCTTT.

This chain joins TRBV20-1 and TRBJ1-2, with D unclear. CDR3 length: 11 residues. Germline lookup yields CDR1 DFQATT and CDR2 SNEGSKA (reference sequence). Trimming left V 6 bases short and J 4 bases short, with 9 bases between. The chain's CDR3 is CSASGPYGYTF. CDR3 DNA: TGCAGTGCAAGCGGACCCTATGGCTACACCTTC.